This T cell receptor beta chain was identified during a study of T cells in Graves' hyperthyroidism and ophthalmopathy. Authors of the study amplified TCR beta CDR3 regions from RNA transcripts. RT-PCR in the first round (using the HTBI primer set) targeted the TCR CDR3. MiXCR, run by TCRdb on the multiplex PCR reads, gives a single entry per CDR3 protein. The sample has more than 550,000 distinct CDR3 sequences, just under 45% seen once. V lost 3 bases and J 7 bases, leaving 17 bases between the germline ends. Germline CDR1 is SGDLS and CDR2 is YYNGEE. This CDR3 spans 16 amino acids. This chain connects TRBV9 to TRBJ1-6; D might be TRBD1 (5 bases). Material for sequencing was peripheral blood or thyroid tissue (not recorded which). The sequence derives from an adult man with Graves' disease, either hyperthyroidism or ophthalmopathy (not recorded which). The CDR3 region has the DNA TGTGCCAGCAGCGCCAGGGACCCGGGAGGGAATTCACCCCTCCACTTT. Translation gives CASSARDPGGNSPLHF.